A selection of T cell receptor beta chains follows, all from one sample in a study of beta chain features in type 1 diabetes. Clones were sequenced by immunoSEQ multiplex PCR, and TCRdb holds only the in-frame ones, with some missing. Seen here are approximately 160,000 clones, roughly 65% observed once, and the top ten hold roughly 0.092%. Sequencing was done on a sample of naive CD4+ T cells from blood. These receptors came from a man in his thirties or forties with type 1 diabetes. Each CDR3 is given with its conserved first and last residue. Fields, in order: V gene, CDR3 length, J gene, CDR3 protein.

V: TRBV28; length: 13; J: TRBJ2-5; CDR3: CASRPTGQETQYF
V: TRBV5-4; length: 14; J: TRBJ2-2; CDR3: CASSFKGGAGELFF
V: TRBV28; length: 13; J: TRBJ2-3; CDR3: CALEGQGTDTQYF
V: TRBV5-6; length: 14; J: TRBJ2-7; CDR3: CASSLRSGAYEQYF
V: TRBV29-1; length: 13; J: TRBJ1-2; CDR3: CSVRLQGDYGYTF
V: TRBV10-3; length: 16; J: TRBJ2-7; CDR3: CAISEGVAGGPYEQYF
V: TRBV30; length: 12; J: TRBJ1-3; CDR3: CARTGSGNTIYF
V: TRBV29-1; length: 14; J: -; CDR3: CSVAQDPISYEQYF
V: TRBV29-1; length: 13; J: TRBJ2-7; CDR3: CSPCQDTSYEQYF
V: TRBV20-1; length: 11; J: TRBJ2-3; CDR3: CSATEADTQYF
V: TRBV5-1; length: 13; J: TRBJ2-7; CDR3: CASSLAPNYEQYF
V: TRBV25-1; length: 17; J: TRBJ2-7; CDR3: CASSESDGAGRTYEQYF
V: TRBV10-3; length: 11; J: TRBJ2-3; CDR3: CAISDHDTQYF
V: TRBV18; length: 15; J: TRBJ2-1; CDR3: CASSVPGQTYNEQFF
V: TRBV7-9; length: 14; J: TRBJ2-3; CDR3: CASRPGTVPDTQYF
V: TRBV23-1; length: 17; J: TRBJ2-3; CDR3: CASSQSFGDRVGDTQYF
V: TRBV2; length: 14; J: TRBJ1-5; CDR3: CASTKEGSNQPQHF
V: TRBV15; length: 16; J: TRBJ2-3; CDR3: CATREGLAVTTDTQYF
V: TRBV5-6; length: 14; J: TRBJ2-4; CDR3: CASSLWSAKNIQYF
V: TRBV30; length: 17; J: TRBJ2-6; CDR3: CAWRLGTAHSGANVLTF
V: TRBV7-2; length: 13; J: TRBJ2-5; CDR3: CASSSGTGWTQYF
V: TRBV28; length: 14; J: TRBJ1-2; CDR3: CASTLVPANYGYTF
V: TRBV9; length: 14; J: TRBJ1-5; CDR3: CASSVTGDNQPQHF
V: TRBV6-5; length: 15; J: TRBJ2-3; CDR3: CASGGLAGNTDTQYF
V: TRBV21-1; length: 16; J: TRBJ2-7; CDR3: CASSNRRDASSYEQYF
V: TRBV18; length: 15; J: TRBJ1-1; CDR3: CASSPQGESHTEAFF
V: TRBV29-1; length: 14; J: TRBJ2-5; CDR3: CSVDQDRAEETQYF
V: TRBV7-9; length: 14; J: TRBJ1-2; CDR3: CASSLDHRPYGYTF
V: TRBV25-1; length: 13; J: -; CDR3: CASSEGGSYEQYF
V: TRBV29-1; length: 12; J: TRBJ2-1; CDR3: CSVLARGNEQFF
V: TRBV27; length: 15; J: TRBJ1-2; CDR3: CASSFLTSGNYGYTF
V: TRBV7-9; length: 12; J: TRBJ1-2; CDR3: CATSGSADGYTF
V: TRBV4-3; length: 14; J: TRBJ1-6; CDR3: CASSQGAGYSPLHF
V: TRBV7-2; length: 16; J: TRBJ2-5; CDR3: CASSLALAGGLETQYF
V: TRBV10-3; length: 14; J: TRBJ2-3; CDR3: CAIRGDSWGDTQYF
V: TRBV7-2; length: 15; J: TRBJ2-5; CDR3: CASSWDRGLRETQYF
V: TRBV25-1; length: 16; J: TRBJ1-2; CDR3: CASSPPGGTANYGYTF
V: TRBV9; length: 13; J: TRBJ1-6; CDR3: CASSTQDRPTLHF
V: TRBV29-1; length: 11; J: TRBJ1-1; CDR3: CSVGKGTEAFF
V: TRBV4-3; length: 13; J: TRBJ2-3; CDR3: CASSQHLGDTQYF
V: TRBV4-3; length: 14; J: TRBJ1-4; CDR3: CASSQDVGVEKLFF
V: TRBV5-1; length: 14; J: TRBJ2-7; CDR3: CASSPRTESYEQYF
V: TRBV9; length: 14; J: TRBJ2-5; CDR3: CASSVVSGGETQYF
V: TRBV30; length: 12; J: TRBJ2-1; CDR3: CAWSAGSNEQFF
V: TRBV9; length: 19; J: TRBJ2-6; CDR3: CASSPGLAGRLSGANVLTF
V: TRBV29-1; length: 15; J: TRBJ2-7; CDR3: CSVEDRSRVAYEQYF
V: TRBV7-2; length: 12; J: TRBJ2-3; CDR3: CASSETGDTQYF